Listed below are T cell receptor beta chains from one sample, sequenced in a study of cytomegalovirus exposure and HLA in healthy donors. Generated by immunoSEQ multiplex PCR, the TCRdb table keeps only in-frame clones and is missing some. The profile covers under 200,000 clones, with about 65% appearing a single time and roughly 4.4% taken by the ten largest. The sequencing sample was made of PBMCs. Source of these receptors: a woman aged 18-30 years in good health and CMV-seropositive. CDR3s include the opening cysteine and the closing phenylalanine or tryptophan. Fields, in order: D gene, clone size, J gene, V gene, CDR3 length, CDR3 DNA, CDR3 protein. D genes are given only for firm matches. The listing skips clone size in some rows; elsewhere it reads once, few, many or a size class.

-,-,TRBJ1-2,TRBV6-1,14,TGTGCCAGCATGGTGACAGTTACCAGTAAAGGCTACACCTTC,CASMVTVTSKGYTF
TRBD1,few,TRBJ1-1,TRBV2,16,TGTGCCAGCAGTGAAGCCCGACAGGGGAGGGACACTGAAGCTTTCTTT,CASSEARQGRDTEAFF
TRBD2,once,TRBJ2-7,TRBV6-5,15,TGTGCCAGCAGTCCCAGACTAGCGGGGTCCTACGAGCAGTACTTC,CASSPRLAGSYEQYF
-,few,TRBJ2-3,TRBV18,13,TGTGCCAGCTCCCCCCTTAGCACAGATACGCAGTATTTT,CASSPLSTDTQYF
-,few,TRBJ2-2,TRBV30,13,TGTGCCTGGACGCGGGTGCATCCCGGGGAGCTGTTTTTT,CAWTRVHPGELFF
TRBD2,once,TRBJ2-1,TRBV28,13,TGTGCCAGCCGGACTAGCGGGAGGTGGGGAGAGTTCTTC,CASRTSGRWGEFF
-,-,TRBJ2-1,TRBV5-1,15,TGCGCCAGCAGAGTAGAACTGAGCTCCTACAATGAGCAGTTCTTC,CASRVELSSYNEQFF
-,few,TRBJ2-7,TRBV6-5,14,TGTGCCAGCAGTTACAGCCTTGGGCCCTACGAGCAGTACTTC,CASSYSLGPYEQYF
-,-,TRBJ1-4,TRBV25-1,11,TGTGCCAGCAGTGCCAGTGAAAAACTGTTTTTT,CASSASEKLFF
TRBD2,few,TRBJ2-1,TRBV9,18,TGTGCCAGCAGCGCGGGCCCCTGGGGACTAGCGGGCAACAATGAGCAGTTCTTC,CASSAGPWGLAGNNEQFF
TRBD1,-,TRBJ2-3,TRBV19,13,TGTGCCACAGGACAGGGCAGCACAGATACGCAGTATTTT,CATGQGSTDTQYF
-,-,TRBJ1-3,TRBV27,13,TGTGCCAGCAGACAGATTTCTGGAAACACCATATATTTT,CASRQISGNTIYF
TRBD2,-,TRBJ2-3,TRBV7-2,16,TGTGCCAGCAGCTCCCAAGGGGCGGGGGGCACAGATACGCAGTATTTT,CASSSQGAGGTDTQYF
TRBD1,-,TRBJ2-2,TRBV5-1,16,TGCGCCAGCAGCAAGGGACAGGGTGGGATCACCGGGGAGCTGTTTTTT,CASSKGQGGITGELFF